Given below is one TCR beta chain in context. What it recognizes is unknown. TCRdb reanalysed the 5' RACE reads using MiXCR and keeps one entry per CDR3 protein. The sample shows hundreds of thousands of distinct CDR3 sequences, about 18% of them seen only once. V shed 0 bases and J shed 5 bases, with 8 bases lying between them. CDR3 length equals 12 residues. Germline loops: CDR1 DFQATT, CDR2 SNEGSKA (reference sequence). This sample stems from a study of identical twins. The study's findings and limits: Some out-of-frame alpha sequences were shared by twins, and these showed excess low generation probability.

Another study also made use of these data, one on T cells expressing NK-cell markers. Per that paper: The leading position in the CD3+CD56-NKG2C+ fraction of several donors also went to these clonotypes.

The receptor comes from a woman aged 18 to 35 in good health. The sample taken for sequencing was PBMCs. The genes are TRBV20-1 and TRBJ2-7, with D perhaps TRBD1 (5 bases). CDR3: CSAREAGHEQYF. The CDR3 DNA reads TGCAGTGCTAGAGAAGCAGGGCACGAGCAGTACTTC.